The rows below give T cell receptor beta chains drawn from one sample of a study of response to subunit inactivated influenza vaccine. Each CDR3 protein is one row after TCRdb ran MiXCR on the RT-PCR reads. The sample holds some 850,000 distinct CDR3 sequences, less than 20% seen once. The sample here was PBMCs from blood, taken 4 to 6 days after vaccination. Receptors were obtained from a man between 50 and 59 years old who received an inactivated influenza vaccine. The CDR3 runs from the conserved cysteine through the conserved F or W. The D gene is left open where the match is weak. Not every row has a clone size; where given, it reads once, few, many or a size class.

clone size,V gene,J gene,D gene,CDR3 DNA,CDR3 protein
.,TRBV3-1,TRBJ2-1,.,TGTGCCAGCAGCCAACTAGGGGAGCAGTTCTTC,CASSQLGEQFF
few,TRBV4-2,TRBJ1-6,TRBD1,TGTGCCAGCAACCTGGGAGACAGGGGTTTATCACCCCTCCACTTT,CASNLGDRGLSPLHF
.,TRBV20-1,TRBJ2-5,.,TGCAGTGCTCCGAAGGGGACCCAGTACTTC,CSAPKGTQYF
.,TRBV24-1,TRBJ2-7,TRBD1,TGTGCCACCAGTGATCTCCGGGACAGGGGGCGCCTGGAGCAGTACTTC,CATSDLRDRGRLEQYF
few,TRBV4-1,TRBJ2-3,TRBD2,TGCGCCAGCAGCCAGATAAGCGGGGACCCAGATACGCAGTATTTT,CASSQISGDPDTQYF
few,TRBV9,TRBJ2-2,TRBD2,TGTGCCAGCAGGAAAGCGGGGGCCAACACCGGGGAGCTGTTTTTT,CASRKAGANTGELFF
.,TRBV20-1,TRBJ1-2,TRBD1,TGCAGTGCAAATGGACAGGGAGTCTATGGCTACACCTTC,CSANGQGVYGYTF
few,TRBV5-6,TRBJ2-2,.,TGTGCCAGCAGCTTGAGTCCAACCACCGGGGAGCTGTTTTTT,CASSLSPTTGELFF
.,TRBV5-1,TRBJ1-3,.,TGCGCCAGCAGCCGAGGGACGGCCGATCTGCCTGGAAACACCATATATTTT,CASSRGTADLPGNTIYF
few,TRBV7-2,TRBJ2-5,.,TGTGCCAGCCGAGGGGCTGCGGAGACCCAGTACTTC,CASRGAAETQYF
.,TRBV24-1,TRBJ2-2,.,TGTGCCACCTCAGGGCGGGGAGGTACCGGGGAGCTGTTTTTT,CATSGRGGTGELFF
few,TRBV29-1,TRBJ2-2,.,TGCAGCGTACCGGGGGATACCGGGGAGCTGTTTTTT,CSVPGDTGELFF
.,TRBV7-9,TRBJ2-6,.,TGTGCCAGCAGCCCTACCGGGACATCTGGGGCCAACGTCCTGACTTTC,CASSPTGTSGANVLTF
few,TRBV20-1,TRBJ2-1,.,TGCAGTGCTAGAGCCGGACTCGCAATCTACAATGAGCAGTTCTTC,CSARAGLAIYNEQFF
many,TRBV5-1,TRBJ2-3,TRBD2,TGCGCCAGCAGCGAGGGACTAGCTGCAGATACGCAGTATTTT,CASSEGLAADTQYF
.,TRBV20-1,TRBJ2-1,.,TGCTGTGCGACCGGGACGCGGAACTACAATGAGCAGTTCTTC,CCATGTRNYNEQFF
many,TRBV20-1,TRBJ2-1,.,TGCAGTGCTAGGACCGGGGCTTTTGGGGATGAGCAGTTCTTC,CSARTGAFGDEQFF
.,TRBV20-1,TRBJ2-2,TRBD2,TGCAGTCTCTCGAGCGGGAGGAACACCGGGGAGCTGTTTTTT,CSLSSGRNTGELFF
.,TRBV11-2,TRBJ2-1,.,TGTGCCAGCAGCTCCCCTAAAGTAGGACAAGAGCAGTTCTTC,CASSSPKVGQEQFF
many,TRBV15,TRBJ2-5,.,TGTGCCACCAGCAGAGACGTGGCCCAAGAGACCCAGTACTTC,CATSRDVAQETQYF
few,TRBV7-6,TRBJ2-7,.,TGTGCCAGCAGCACCGGACCGACCCTCCAATACGAGCAGTACTTC,CASSTGPTLQYEQYF
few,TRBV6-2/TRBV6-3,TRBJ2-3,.,TGTGCCAGCAGTTACTTCGGTGGGAGGTACACAGATACGCAGTATTTT,CASSYFGGRYTDTQYF
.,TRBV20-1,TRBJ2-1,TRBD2,TGCAGTGCCACTCCAGGACTAGCGGTCTCCTACAATGAGCAGTTCTTC,CSATPGLAVSYNEQFF
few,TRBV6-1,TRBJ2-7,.,TGTGCGAGCAGCATAGGTCACGGGGGAGGAACAGAGCAGTACTTC,CASSIGHGGGTEQYF